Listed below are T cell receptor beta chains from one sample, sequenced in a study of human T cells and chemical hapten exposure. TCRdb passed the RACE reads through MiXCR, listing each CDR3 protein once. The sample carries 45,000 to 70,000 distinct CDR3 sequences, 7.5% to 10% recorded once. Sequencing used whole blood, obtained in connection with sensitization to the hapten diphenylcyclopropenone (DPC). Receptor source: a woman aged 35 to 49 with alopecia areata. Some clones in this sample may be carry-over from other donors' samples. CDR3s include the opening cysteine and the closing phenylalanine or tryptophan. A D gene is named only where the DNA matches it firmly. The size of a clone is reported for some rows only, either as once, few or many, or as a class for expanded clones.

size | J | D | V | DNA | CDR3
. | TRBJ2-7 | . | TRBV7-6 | TGTGCCAGCACCCTTTCCCCGACAGATTCCTACGAGCAGTACTTC | CASTLSPTDSYEQYF
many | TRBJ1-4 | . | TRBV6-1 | TGTGCCAGCAGTGGGACAGAGAATGAAAAACTGTTTTTT | CASSGTENEKLFF
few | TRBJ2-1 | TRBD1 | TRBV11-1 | TGTGCCAGCAGCCCCAGGACAGGGAGATACAATGAGCAGTTCTTC | CASSPRTGRYNEQFF
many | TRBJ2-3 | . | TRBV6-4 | TGTGCCAGCAGCCCAGGACGGATAACAGATACGCAGTATTTT | CASSPGRITDTQYF
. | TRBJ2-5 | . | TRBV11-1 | TGTGCCAGCAGCGCGGGACTCCCGGAGGCCCAGTACTTC | CASSAGLPEAQYF
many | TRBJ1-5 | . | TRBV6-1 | TGTGCCAGCAGTGCAGCCAATCACTTGATTTCGCAGCATTTT | CASSAANHLISQHF
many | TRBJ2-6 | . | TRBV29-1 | TGCAGCGTCCGCTATTCGGGGTATGGGGCCAACGTCCTGACTTTC | CSVRYSGYGANVLTF
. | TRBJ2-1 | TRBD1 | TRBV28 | TGTGCCAGCAGTTTCGCGGGACAGGGGTGGGATGAGCAGTTCTTC | CASSFAGQGWDEQFF
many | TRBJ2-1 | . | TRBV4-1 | TGCGCCAGCAGCCTCAGAGGGGGTCTTAGGGACAATGAGCAGTTCTTC | CASSLRGGLRDNEQFF
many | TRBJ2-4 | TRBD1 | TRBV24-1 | TGTGCCACCTCGGACAGGGGACGAAACATTCAGTACTTC | CATSDRGRNIQYF
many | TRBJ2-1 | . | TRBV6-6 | TGTGCCAGCTCCGGGCAGCGACGGGACAATGAGCAGTTCTTC | CASSGQRRDNEQFF
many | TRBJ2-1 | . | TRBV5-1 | TGCGCCAGCAGCTTGGGCCCCTACAATGAGCAGTTCTTC | CASSLGPYNEQFF
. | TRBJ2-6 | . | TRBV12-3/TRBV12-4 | TGTGCCAGCAGTTTCCCTGGGGCCAACGTCCTGACTTTC | CASSFPGANVLTF
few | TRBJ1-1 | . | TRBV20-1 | TGCAGTGCTAGTGTAATGGGGACCATGGAAGGGCGAGCTTTCTTT | CSASVMGTMEGRAFF
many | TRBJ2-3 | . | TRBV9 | TGTGCCAGCAGCTCCGATAGCACAGATACGCAGTATTTT | CASSSDSTDTQYF